The clone carrying this TCR beta chain was seen once. Losses at the gene ends were 4 bases for V and 6 bases for J; bases not matched to a gene: 11. The CDR3 covers 15 residues. The germline gives CDR1 SGHRS, CDR2 YFSETQ. The data were taken from a study of blood T cell repertoires in COVID-19. Overall study: The origin of the acute and convalescent COVID-19 samples was the United States, Italy and Spain.

The data were produced by immunoSEQ multiplex PCR, yet TCRdb's version contains in-frame clones alone and is incomplete. The sample includes roughly 75,000 clones, roughly 80% of them seen just once. The sequence was obtained from a man aged 45-65 years with COVID-19, enrolled during active disease. The gene calls are TRBV5-1 and TRBJ2-3; 7 nucleotides match TRBD2. What was sequenced was peripheral blood. In DNA, the CDR3 is TGCGCCAGCAGCCTGATGACGACTAGCTACGATACGCAGTATTTT. Residues: CASSLMTTSYDTQYF. The full variable domain, with the rest looked up from reference TRBV5-1 and TRBJ2-3, is KAGVTQTPRYLIKTRGQQVTLSCSPISGHRSVSWYQQTPGQGLQFLFEYFSETQRNKGNFPGRFSGRQFSNSRSEMNVSTLELGDSALYLCASSLMTTSYDTQYFGPGTRLTVL.